Presented here are 4 T cell receptor beta chains from one specimen sequenced in a study of blood T cell repertoires in COVID-19. Sequencing used immunoSEQ multiplex PCR; TCRdb keeps in-frame clones, though not all of them. Here the sample spans 180,000 or so clones, roughly 81% being singletons. Sequenced sample: peripheral blood. Every receptor here comes from a woman of 80 years or more with COVID-19, enrolled during active disease.

The J gene is TRBJ2-5, the V gene TRBV24-1, with 14 bases that match TRBD2. J was trimmed by 10 bases and V by 4 bases; bases with no gene match: 7. The length of the CDR3 is 15 residues. Per the germline V gene, CDR1 is KGHDR and CDR2 is SFDVKD. The CDR3 reads CATSDPRTSGRIQYF. The CDR3 nucleotides are TGTGCCACCAGTGACCCCCGGACTAGCGGGAGGATCCAGTACTTC.

V gene TRBV25-1 combines with J gene TRBJ2-1; perhaps TRBD1 as D (5 bases). The CDR3 is made up of 14 amino acids. The V end lost 2 bases, the J end lost 5 bases, and 10 bases lay between the germline ends. CDR1 and CDR2 from the germline V gene are MGHDK and SYGVNS. CDR3 DNA: TGTGCCAGCAGTGAAGGCAGGGTTAACAATGAGCAGTTCTTC. Translated, it gives CASSEGRVNNEQFF.

The chain combines TRBV10-3 with TRBJ1-2; tentative D call: TRBD1 (5 bases). Germline V gives CDR1 ENHRY, CDR2 SYGVKD. Trimming cost V 4 bases and J 3 bases, with 18 bases left between them. The CDR3 contains 16 residues. The CDR3 bases are TGTGCCATCAGTGCCCCACAGGCCTTCTCGTACTATGGCTACACCTTC. The encoded protein is CAISAPQAFSYYGYTF.

The V gene is TRBV4-3, the J gene TRBJ1-1, with 8 bases aligning to TRBD1. CDR3 length: 16 amino acids. V trimming: 0 bases; J trimming: 4 bases; junction bases outside the gene matches: 7. Germline assignment: CDR1 LGHNA and CDR2 YSLEER. The CDR3 region is CASSQDPRTGTTEAFF. The CDR3 DNA is TGCGCCAGCAGCCAAGATCCTCGGACAGGGACCACTGAAGCTTTCTTT.